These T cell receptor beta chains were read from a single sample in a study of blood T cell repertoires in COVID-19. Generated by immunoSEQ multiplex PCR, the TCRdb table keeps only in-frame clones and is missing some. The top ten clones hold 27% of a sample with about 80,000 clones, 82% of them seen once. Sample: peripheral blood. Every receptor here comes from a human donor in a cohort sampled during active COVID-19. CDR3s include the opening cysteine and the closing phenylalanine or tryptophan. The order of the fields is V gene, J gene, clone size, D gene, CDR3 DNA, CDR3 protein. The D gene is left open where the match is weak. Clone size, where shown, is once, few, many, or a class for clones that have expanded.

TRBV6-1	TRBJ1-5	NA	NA	TGTGCCAGCAGTGAGCACGAACAGGGCCTCCGGCAGCCCCAGCATTTT	CASSEHEQGLRQPQHF
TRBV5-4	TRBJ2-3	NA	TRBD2	TGTGCCAGCAGCTTGGGACTAGCGGGGGGGCCGGGGGATACGCAGTATTTT	CASSLGLAGGPGDTQYF
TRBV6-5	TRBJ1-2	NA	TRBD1	TGTGCCAGCAGACCCCTAGGACAGGGGGGAGGCTACACCTTC	CASRPLGQGGGYTF
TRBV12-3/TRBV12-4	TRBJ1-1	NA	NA	TGTGCCAGCAGTTTTAGGAGCACTGAAGCTTTCTTT	CASSFRSTEAFF
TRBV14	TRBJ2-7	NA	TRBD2	TGTGCCAGCAGGCTGGGGGGGACGCCATCCTACGAGCAGTACTTC	CASRLGGTPSYEQYF
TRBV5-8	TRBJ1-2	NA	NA	TGTGCCAGGGATGAGGGATTCGGCTACACCTTC	CARDEGFGYTF
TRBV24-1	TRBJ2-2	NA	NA	TGTGCCACCAGTGATCGAGGGACCGGGGAGCTGTTTTTT	CATSDRGTGELFF
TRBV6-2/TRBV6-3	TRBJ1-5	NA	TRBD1	TGTGCCAGCAGTCTCCGGGACAGGGTAGTTCAGCCCCAGCATTTT	CASSLRDRVVQPQHF
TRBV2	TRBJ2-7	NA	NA	TGTGCCAGCAGTGCACAGGGTTTCAACGAGCAGTACTTC	CASSAQGFNEQYF
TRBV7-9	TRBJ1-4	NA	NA	TGTGCCAGCAGCAGAATGGGGCAAGCGGGCGAAAAACTGTTTTTT	CASSRMGQAGEKLFF
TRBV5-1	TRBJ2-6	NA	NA	TGCGCCAGCAGCTTAGGACAGTTCCCCGGGGCCAACGTCCTGACTTTC	CASSLGQFPGANVLTF
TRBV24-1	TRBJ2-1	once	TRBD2	TGTGCCACCGGGACTAGCGAGGGGACGAATGAGCAGTTCTTC	CATGTSEGTNEQFF
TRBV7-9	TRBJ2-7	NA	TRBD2	TGTGCCAGCAGCTTGACGGGACTAGCGGGGGGCGAGCAGTACTTC	CASSLTGLAGGEQYF
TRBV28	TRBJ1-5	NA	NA	TGTGCCAGCAGGTACAGAGAGAATCAGCCCCAGCATTTT	CASRYRENQPQHF
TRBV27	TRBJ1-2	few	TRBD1	TGTGCCAGCTGGGGGACAGACTATGGCTACACCTTC	CASWGTDYGYTF
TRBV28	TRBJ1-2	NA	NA	TGTGCCAGCAGGACGGGACCTGACAGGCCCGGCTACACCTTC	CASRTGPDRPGYTF
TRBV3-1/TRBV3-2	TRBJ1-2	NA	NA	TGTGCCAGCAGCCAAGATATCCAGGCGTTTGAGGGCTACACCTTC	CASSQDIQAFEGYTF
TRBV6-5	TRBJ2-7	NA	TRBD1	TGTGCCAGCAGTTACGTAGGACAGGGGTCCTACGAGCAGTACTTC	CASSYVGQGSYEQYF
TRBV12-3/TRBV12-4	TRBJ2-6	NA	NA	TGTGCCAGCAGTATTCAGGGGGCCAACGTCCTGACTTTC	CASSIQGANVLTF
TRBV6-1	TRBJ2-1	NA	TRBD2	TGTGCCAGCAGTGAACTAGCGGTTACCTACAATGAGCAGTTCTTC	CASSELAVTYNEQFF
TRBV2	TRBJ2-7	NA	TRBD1	TGTGCCAGCAGTGAAGAGGGGACAGGGAGCTACGAGCAGTACTTC	CASSEEGTGSYEQYF
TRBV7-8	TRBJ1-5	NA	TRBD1	TGTGCCACCCGGGACAGCTTTTCGGGACAGCCCCAGCATTTT	CATRDSFSGQPQHF
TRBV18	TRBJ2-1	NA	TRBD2	TGTGCCAGCTCACCACCGAGAGCGGGGGGGCCGGGCAATGAGCAGTTCTTC	CASSPPRAGGPGNEQFF
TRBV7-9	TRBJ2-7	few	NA	TGTGCCAGCAGCGCCCGGGTCCTGAGCTCCTACGAGCAGTACTTC	CASSARVLSSYEQYF
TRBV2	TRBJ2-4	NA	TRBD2	TGTGCCCTCATGCGGGAGCCGGAGAACATTCAGTACTTC	CALMREPENIQYF
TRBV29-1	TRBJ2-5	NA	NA	TGCAGCGTTGAAGGGTTAGTGGACAGCCAAGAGACCCAGTACTTC	CSVEGLVDSQETQYF
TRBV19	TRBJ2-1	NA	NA	TGTGCCAGTAGTATCGTGACAGACGATGAGCAGTTCTTC	CASSIVTDDEQFF
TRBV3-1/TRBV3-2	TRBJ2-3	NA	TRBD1	TGTGCCAGCAGCCAAGATCCCCCGAGACAGGGGGGTACGCAGTATTTT	CASSQDPPRQGGTQYF
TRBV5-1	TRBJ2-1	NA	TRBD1	TGCGCCAGCAGCTTCTCCGGGACAGGGGGGAGGAATGAGCAGTTCTTC	CASSFSGTGGRNEQFF
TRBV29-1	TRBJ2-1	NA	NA	TGCAGCGTTGAAGATCTGGAGACCAGACTAAATGAGCAGTTCTTC	CSVEDLETRLNEQFF
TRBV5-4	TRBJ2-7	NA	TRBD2	TGTGCCAGCAGCTCGGGAGGAGGGGCGGGGTCCTACGAGCAGTACTTC	CASSSGGGAGSYEQYF
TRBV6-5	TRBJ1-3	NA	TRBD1	TGTGCCAGCAGTCGGGACAGCCTCTCTGGAAACACCATATATTTT	CASSRDSLSGNTIYF
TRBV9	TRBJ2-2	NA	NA	TGTGCCAGCAGCGTAGAAGGAGGCACCGGGGAGCTGTTTTTT	CASSVEGGTGELFF
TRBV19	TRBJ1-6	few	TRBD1	TGTGCCAGTAGTCTCACCGGGACAGGAGTTTCGACCCTCCACTTT	CASSLTGTGVSTLHF
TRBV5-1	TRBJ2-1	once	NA	TGCGCCAGCAGCTCGCCGGCGGGGCTGCTTACCTATGAGCAGTTCTTC	CASSSPAGLLTYEQFF
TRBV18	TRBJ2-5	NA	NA	TGTGCCAGCTCACCGGGGTCGGTTGCAGGAGGCGTCAAAGAGACCCAGTACTTC	CASSPGSVAGGVKETQYF